The TCR beta chain under discussion was sequenced for a study of T cell changes during pregnancy in multiple sclerosis. Using immunoSEQ multiplex PCR, the repertoire was profiled, and TCRdb retains in-frame clones only, with some absent. The table shows approximately 99,000 clones, with less than 95% occurring only once. The CDR3 runs 16 residues. The V end was cut by 5 bases, the J end by 3 bases, with 16 bases between. CDR1 and CDR2 from the germline V gene are MDHEN and SYDVKM. This specimen consisted of peripheral blood, obtained in the second trimester of pregnancy. The rearrangement links TRBV28 to TRBJ1-4; D is possibly TRBD1 (6 bases). The clonotype comes from a female donor in good health, enrolled as a control in a pregnancy study. The DNA for the CDR3 is TGTGCCAGCAGTCTACTCCAGGGGTTAGCTAATGAAAAACTGTTTTTT. Translation: CASSLLQGLANEKLFF.